This TCR beta chain stems from a study of blood T cell repertoires in COVID-19. Looking at the study overall: PBMCs, B-cell-depleted T cells, or T cells were the source of the cDNA or gDNA that made up the material.

CDR3 length: 12 residues. CDR1 is GTSNPN, CDR2 SVGIG, per germline (reference sequence). Between the trimmed V and J ends, which lost 2 bases and 6 bases, there was a span of 11 bases. Clones were sequenced by immunoSEQ multiplex PCR, and TCRdb holds only the in-frame ones, with some missing. The data contain about 210,000 clones, 84% of them singletons. J is TRBJ2-7 and V is TRBV30; perhaps TRBD2 as D (5 bases). The sequencing sample was made of peripheral blood. The receptor was derived from a woman aged 45 to 65 with active or convalescent COVID-19. In DNA form, the CDR3 reads TGTGCCTGGAGTTTTACTAGTGGCGAGCAGTACTTC. Translating gives CAWSFTSGEQYF.